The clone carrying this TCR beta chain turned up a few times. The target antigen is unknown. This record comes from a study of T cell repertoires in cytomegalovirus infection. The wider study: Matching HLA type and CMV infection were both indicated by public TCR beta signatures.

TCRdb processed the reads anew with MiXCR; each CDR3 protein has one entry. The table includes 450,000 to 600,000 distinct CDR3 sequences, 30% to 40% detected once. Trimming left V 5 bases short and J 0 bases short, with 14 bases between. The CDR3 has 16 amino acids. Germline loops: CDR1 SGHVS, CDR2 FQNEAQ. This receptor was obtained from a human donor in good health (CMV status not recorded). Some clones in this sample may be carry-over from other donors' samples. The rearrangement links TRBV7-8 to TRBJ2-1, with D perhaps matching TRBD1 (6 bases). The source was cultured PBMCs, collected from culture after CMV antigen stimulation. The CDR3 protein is CASSVTGYSSYNEQFF. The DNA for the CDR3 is TGTGCCAGCAGCGTGACAGGTTACAGCTCCTACAATGAGCAGTTCTTC.